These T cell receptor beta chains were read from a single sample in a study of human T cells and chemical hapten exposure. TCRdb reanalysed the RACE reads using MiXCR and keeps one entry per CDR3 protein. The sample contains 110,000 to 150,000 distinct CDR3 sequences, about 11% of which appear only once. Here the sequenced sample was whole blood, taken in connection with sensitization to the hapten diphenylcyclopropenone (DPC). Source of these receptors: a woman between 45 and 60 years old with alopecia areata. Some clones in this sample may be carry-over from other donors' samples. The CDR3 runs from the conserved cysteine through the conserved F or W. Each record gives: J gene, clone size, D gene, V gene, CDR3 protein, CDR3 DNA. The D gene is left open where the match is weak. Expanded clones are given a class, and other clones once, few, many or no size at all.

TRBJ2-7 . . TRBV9 CASSLDWTEQYF TGTGCCAGCAGCTTGGACTGGACGGAGCAGTACTTC
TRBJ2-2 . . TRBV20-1 CSARKTGVAGELFF TGCAGTGCTAGGAAGACAGGCGTAGCCGGGGAGCTGTTTTTT
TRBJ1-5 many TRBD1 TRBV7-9 CASSRQGDQPQHF TGTGCCAGCAGCCGACAGGGCGATCAGCCCCAGCATTTT
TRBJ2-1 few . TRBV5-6 CASSRPEGKQFF TGTGCCAGCAGCCGACCCGAGGGTAAACAGTTCTTC
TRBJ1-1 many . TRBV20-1 CSARWVSEAFF TGCAGTGCTAGGTGGGTTTCTGAAGCTTTCTTT
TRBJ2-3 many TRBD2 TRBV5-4 CASRSGLAEDTQYF TGTGCCAGCAGGTCGGGACTAGCTGAAGATACGCAGTATTTT
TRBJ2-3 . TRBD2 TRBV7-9 CASSRLPGTSGKELGTDTQYF TGTGCCAGCAGTCGACTACCCGGGACTAGCGGGAAAGAGTTGGGCACAGATACGCAGTATTTT
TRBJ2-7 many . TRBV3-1 CASSQSGTEQYF TGTGCCAGCAGCCAATCCGGGACCGAGCAGTACTTC
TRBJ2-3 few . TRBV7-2 CASSSPGRGHTQYF TGTGCCAGCAGCTCCCCTGGGCGGGGCCATACGCAGTATTTT
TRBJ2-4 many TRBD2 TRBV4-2 CASSQKGAGESKNIQYF TGTGCCAGCAGCCAAAAGGGTGCGGGAGAGTCCAAAAACATTCAGTACTTC
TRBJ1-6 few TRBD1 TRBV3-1 CASSQRTGGSSPLHF TGTGCCAGCAGCCAGAGGACAGGGGGGAGTTCACCCCTCCACTTT
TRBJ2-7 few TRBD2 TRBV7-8 CASSGGLAGTYEQYF TGTGCCAGCAGCGGGGGACTAGCGGGGACCTACGAGCAGTACTTC
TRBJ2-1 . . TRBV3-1 CASSQVLNEQFF TGTGCCAGCAGCCAAGTCCTCAATGAGCAGTTCTTC